Each of the 12 T cell receptor beta chains below was sequenced from the same sample in a study of regulatory T cells in long-lasting Graves disease. With iRepertoire HTBI primers and Arm-PCR of CDR3 regions, TCR beta libraries were built. TCRdb re-derived calls from the multiplex PCR reads in MiXCR, one entry per CDR3 protein. In the table there are hundreds of thousands of distinct CDR3 sequences, roughly 15% of which are singletons. The time point here: newly diagnosed GD, antithyroid drugs for less than 3 months. From PBMCs, RNA was extracted and then used to make the TCR library. These data were also filed under a second study, of T cells in Graves' hyperthyroidism and ophthalmopathy.

The sample here was peripheral blood mononuclear cells (PBMCs), taken at new diagnosis, from a patient treated with antithyroid drugs. These receptors all come from a man in his late teens or twenties with Graves disease.

This clonotype appeared many times. The rearrangement uses TRBV5-1 and TRBJ2-1, with 9 bases identical to TRBD2. Germline values: CDR1 SGHRS, CDR2 YFSETQ. The V segment lost 1 base and the J segment 7 bases; nucleotides outside the gene matches: 9. The CDR3 is made up of 16 amino acids. For the CDR3, the DNA is TGCGCCAGCAGCTTGAATGCGGGAGGGGTGTTGAATGAGCAGTTCTTC. Amino acid sequence: CASSLNAGGVLNEQFF.

This clonotype was counted ten times or more. The V and J genes are TRBV6-1 and TRBJ1-1; 7 bases map to TRBD1. With V trimmed by 5 bases and J by 0 bases, 6 bases remained unmatched. Germline CDR1 and CDR2: MNHNS and SASEGT. This CDR3 is 15 amino acids long. The DNA for the CDR3 is TGTGCCAGCAGTCCTCGGGACAGCGTGAACACTGAAGCTTTCTTT. Amino acids: CASSPRDSVNTEAFF.

This clonotype was detected many times. The junction does not match germline at one end; this may be a read error. The chain uses TRBV5-1 and TRBJ2-6; possibly TRBD2 for D (5 bases). This CDR3 is 15 amino acids long. CDR1 and CDR2 from the germline V gene are SGHRS and YFSETQ. In DNA form, the CDR3 reads TGTGCCAGCAGCTTAGAGGGCTCTGGGGCCAACGTCCTGACTTTC. This gives the protein CASSLEGSGANVLTF.

This clonotype was seen only a few times. A single base separates this from a much larger clone, so it may be a read error. The chain uses TRBV20-1 and TRBJ1-5; D gene uncertain. Trimming stripped 0 bases from V and 2 bases from J, with 5 bases between. The CDR3 sequence is 13 residues long. From germline, CDR1 is DFQATT and CDR2 SNEGSKA (reference sequence). This CDR3 is CSARDPGNQPQHF. CDR3 nucleotide sequence: TGCAGTGCTAGAGATCCGGGCAATCAGCCCCAGCATTTT.

This clonotype has a handful of counts. The chain recombines TRBV7-8 with TRBJ2-3; maybe TRBD1 (6 bases). Trimming pared 5 bases from V and 6 bases from J, leaving 21 bases between. The CDR3 covers 16 residues. Per the germline V gene, CDR1 is SGHVS and CDR2 is FQNEAQ. Here the CDR3 DNA reads TGTGCCAGCAGCCCTCTCTGGGACACCGACGGCGATACGCAGTATTTT. Protein: CASSPLWDTDGDTQYF.

This clonotype appeared a few times. V and J are TRBV6-4 and TRBJ2-3, with a tentative D call TRBD2 (6 bases). CDR3 size: 15 residues. V lost 3 bases and J lost 2, with 12 bases in between. Germline V gene lookup returns CDR1 MRHNA and CDR2 SNTAGT. CDR3 region: CASSEGLANTDTQYF. The CDR3 DNA reads TGTGCCAGCAGTGAGGGCCTAGCGAACACAGATACGCAGTATTTT.

In its sample, this clonotype was seen a few times. The V and J genes are TRBV5-1 and TRBJ2-1; a possible D gene is TRBD2 (5 bases). The CDR3 sequence is 16 residues long. V was cut by 4 bases and J by 5 bases, with 19 bases left in between. Germline V gene sequence: CDR1 SGHRS, CDR2 YFSETQ. The CDR3 reads CASSIGVRSGNNEQFF. CDR3 DNA: TGCGCCAGCAGCATTGGGGTGAGGAGCGGTAACAATGAGCAGTTCTTC.

The gene calls are TRBV3-1 and TRBJ2-7; TRBD1 aligns across 7 bases. J gave up 0 bases and V 3 bases, and 2 bases lay outside the gene matches. Looked up from germline, CDR1 is LGHDT and CDR2 is YNNKEL (reference sequence). The CDR3 has 14 amino acids. The CDR3 protein is CASSQGTVSYEQYF. CDR3 DNA: TGTGCCAGCAGCCAGGGGACAGTCTCCTACGAGCAGTACTTC.

This clonotype was detected a few times. The chain carries TRBV20-1 and TRBJ1-5; D might be TRBD1 (5 bases). This CDR3 contains 19 residues. Trimming left V 0 bases short and J 0 bases short, with 21 bases between. Germline V lookup: CDR1 DFQATT, CDR2 SNEGSKA (reference sequence). The CDR3 protein is CSARDFMGRGAGSNQPQHF. The CDR3 coding sequence is TGCAGTGCTAGAGATTTCATGGGGCGGGGAGCTGGTAGCAATCAGCCCCAGCATTTT.

The chain is built from TRBV20-1 and TRBJ2-4; 16 nucleotides match TRBD2. Germline V lookup: CDR1 DFQATT, CDR2 SNEGSKA (reference sequence). This CDR3 is built from 15 residues. Trimming at V came to 6 bases and at J to 7 bases, leaving 6 bases not matched to a gene. The CDR3 DNA sequence: TGCAGTGCGGAGGGGACTAGCGGGAGGGCTAACATTCAGTACTTC. It yields the protein CSAEGTSGRANIQYF.

This clonotype was detected ten times or more. The chain has TRBV29-1 and TRBJ1-2; D ambiguous. Germline loops: CDR1 SQVTM, CDR2 ANQGSEA. Trimming pared 3 bases from V and 7 bases from J, leaving 12 bases between. This CDR3 is built from 12 residues. The CDR3 nucleotides are TGCAGCGTTGATGCTGGAACTGGTGGCTACACCTTC. Protein product: CSVDAGTGGYTF.

This clonotype occurred many times. Compared with germline, one end of the junction differs, possibly owing to a read error. The genes are TRBV5-1 and TRBJ2-7; D tentatively fits TRBD1 or TRBD2 (6 bases each). Germline lookup yields CDR1 SGHRS and CDR2 YFSETQ. The CDR3 sequence is 14 residues long. CDR3 nucleotide sequence: TGTGCCAGCCGCGGAGGGGGGAGCTCCTACGAGCAGTACTTC. It encodes CASRGGGSSYEQYF.